This TCR beta chain was sequenced during a study of beta chain features in type 1 diabetes. General study results and limits: In the patient group, naive, central memory and Treg TCRB repertoires seemed more alike than in the healthy donor group. Type 1 diabetes patients had TCRB CDR3s that were shorter (moderately but significantly so) in all four CD4+ subsets. For type 1 diabetes patients, VDJ junctions showed fewer insertions and more deletions.

CDR3 length equals 13 residues. The germline V gene has CDR1 LNHNV and CDR2 YYDKDF (reference sequence). V lost 0 bases and J lost 4, with 7 bases in between. Since all of the isolated RNA was reverse transcribed, expressed TCRB transcripts were what got sequenced. Here immunoSEQ multiplex PCR was the method, and the copy in TCRdb shows in-frame clones only, minus some. The table lists some 640,000 clones, around an eighth of them singletons, with approximately 0.043% in the top ten. Notes on this clone: Its antigen remains unidentified. The sample has other DNA sequences that encode this CDR3 too.

This clonotype originated in a man between 18 and 29 years old with type 1 diabetes. This chain links TRBV15 with TRBJ2-7; TRBD1 might be the D (5 bases). Sequenced: naive CD4+ T cells from blood. CDR3 DNA sequence: TGTGCCACCAGCAGAGACAGGGTTTACGAGCAGTACTTC. It translates to CATSRDRVYEQYF.